The T cell receptor (beta chain) described here comes from a study of cytomegalovirus exposure and HLA in healthy donors. Study overall: In an earlier analysis, 90 million to 130 million unique TCR beta sequences were found from some 180 million T cells. Inside one of the first data releases sat about 91 million unique TCRs taken from HLA-typed donors.

Study results and limitations: In a later analysis, at a false discovery rate of 0.05, roughly 17,000 TCR beta sequences matched HLA alleles.

The PCR employed 60 Vbeta primers together with 13 Jbeta primers. Method: immunoSEQ multiplex PCR; TCRdb's copy keeps in-frame clones and lacks some. Altogether 150,000 to 200,000 clones are present, around 78% being singletons, with the ten largest covering under 2%. Concerning this clone itself: Antigen unknown.

The sequenced material came from PBMCs. The sequence derives from a man in his forties in good health and CMV-seronegative.

The CDR3 spells CASSYWDTSEGAFF. The CDR3, as DNA: TGCGCCAGCAGCTACTGGGACACATCAGAAGGGGCTTTCTTT. The chain joins TRBV5-1 to TRBJ1-1; perhaps TRBD1 as D (6 bases). CDR3 length equals 14 residues. Germline CDR1 SGHRS, CDR2 YFSETQ. V dropped 3 bases and J dropped 11 bases, with 20 bases sitting between them.